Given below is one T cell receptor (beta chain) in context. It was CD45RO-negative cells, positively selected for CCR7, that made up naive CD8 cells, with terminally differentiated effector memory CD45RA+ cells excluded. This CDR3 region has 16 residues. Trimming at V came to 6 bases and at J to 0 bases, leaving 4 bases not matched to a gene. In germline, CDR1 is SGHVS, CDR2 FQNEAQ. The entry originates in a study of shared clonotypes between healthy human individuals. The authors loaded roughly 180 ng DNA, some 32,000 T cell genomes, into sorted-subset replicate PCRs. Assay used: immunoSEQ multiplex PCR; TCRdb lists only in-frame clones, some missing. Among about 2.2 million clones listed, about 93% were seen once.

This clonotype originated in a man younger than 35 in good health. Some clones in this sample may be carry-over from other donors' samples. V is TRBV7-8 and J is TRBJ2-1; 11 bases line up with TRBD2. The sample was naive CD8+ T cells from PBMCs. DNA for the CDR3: TGTGCCAGCAGACCAGGACTAGCGGGCTCCTACAATGAGCAGTTCTTC. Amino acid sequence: CASRPGLAGSYNEQFF.